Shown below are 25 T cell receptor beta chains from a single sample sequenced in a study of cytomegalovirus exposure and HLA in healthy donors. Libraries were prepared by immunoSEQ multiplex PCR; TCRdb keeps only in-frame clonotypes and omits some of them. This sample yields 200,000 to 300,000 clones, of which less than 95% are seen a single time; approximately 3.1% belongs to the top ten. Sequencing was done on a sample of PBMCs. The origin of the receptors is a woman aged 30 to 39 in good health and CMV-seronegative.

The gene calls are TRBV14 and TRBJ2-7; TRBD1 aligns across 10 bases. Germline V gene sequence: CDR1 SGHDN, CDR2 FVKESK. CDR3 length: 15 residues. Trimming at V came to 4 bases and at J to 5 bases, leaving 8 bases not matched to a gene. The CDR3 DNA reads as TGTGCCAGCAGCCGGCCGGGACAGGGGTCCCACGAGCAGTACTTC. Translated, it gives CASSRPGQGSHEQYF.

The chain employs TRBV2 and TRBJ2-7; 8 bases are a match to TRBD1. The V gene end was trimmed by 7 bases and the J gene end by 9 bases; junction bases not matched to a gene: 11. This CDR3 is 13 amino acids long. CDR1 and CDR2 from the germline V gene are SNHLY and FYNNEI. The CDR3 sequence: CASNGQGRVSQYF. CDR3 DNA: TGTGCCAGCAACGGACAGGGCAGGGTATCGCAGTACTTC.

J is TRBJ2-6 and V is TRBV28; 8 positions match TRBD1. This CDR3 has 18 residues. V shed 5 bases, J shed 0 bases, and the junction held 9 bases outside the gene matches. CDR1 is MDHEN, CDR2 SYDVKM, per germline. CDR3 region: CASSPWDRLSSGANVLTF. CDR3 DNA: TGTGCCAGCAGTCCTTGGGACAGGCTTAGCTCTGGGGCCAACGTCCTGACTTTC.

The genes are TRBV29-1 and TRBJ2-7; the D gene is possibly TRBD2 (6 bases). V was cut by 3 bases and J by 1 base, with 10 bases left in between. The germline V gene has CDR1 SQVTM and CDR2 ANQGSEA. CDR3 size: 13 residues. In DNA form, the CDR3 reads TGCAGCGTTGATTCTGGGGGGTCCTACGAGCAGTACTTC. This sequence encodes CSVDSGGSYEQYF.

In nucleotides, the CDR3 is TGTGCCAGCAGCTTAGACAGGGGTGATACGCAGTATTTT. It is translated as CASSLDRGDTQYF. The chain employs TRBV7-7 and TRBJ2-3; 7 bases are a match to TRBD1. This CDR3 is 13 amino acids long. Germline trimming cut 1 base from V and 6 bases from J; bases unmatched to any gene: 1. Germline CDR1 SSHAT, CDR2 FNYEAQ (reference sequence).

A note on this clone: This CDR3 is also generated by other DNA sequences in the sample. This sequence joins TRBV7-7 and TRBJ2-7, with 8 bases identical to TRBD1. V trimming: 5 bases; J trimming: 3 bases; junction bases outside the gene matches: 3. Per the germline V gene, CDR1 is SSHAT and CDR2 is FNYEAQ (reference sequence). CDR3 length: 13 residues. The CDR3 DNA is TGTGCCAGCAGCCCTGGACAGGGCTACGAGCAGTACTTC. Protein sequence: CASSPGQGYEQYF.

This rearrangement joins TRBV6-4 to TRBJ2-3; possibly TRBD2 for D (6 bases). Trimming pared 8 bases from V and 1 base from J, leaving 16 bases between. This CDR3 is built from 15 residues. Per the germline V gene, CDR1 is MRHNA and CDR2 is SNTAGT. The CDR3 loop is CASSPSSSGTDTQYF. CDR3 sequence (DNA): TGTGCCAGCTCCCCGTCTTCTAGCGGCACAGATACGCAGTATTTT.

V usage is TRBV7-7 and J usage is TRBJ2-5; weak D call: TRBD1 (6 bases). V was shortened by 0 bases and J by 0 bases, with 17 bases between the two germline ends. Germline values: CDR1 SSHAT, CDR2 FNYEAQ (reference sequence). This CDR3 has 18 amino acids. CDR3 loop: CASSLARGQSAYQETQYF. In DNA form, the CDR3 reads TGTGCCAGCAGCTTAGCTAGAGGACAGTCAGCGTACCAAGAGACCCAGTACTTC.

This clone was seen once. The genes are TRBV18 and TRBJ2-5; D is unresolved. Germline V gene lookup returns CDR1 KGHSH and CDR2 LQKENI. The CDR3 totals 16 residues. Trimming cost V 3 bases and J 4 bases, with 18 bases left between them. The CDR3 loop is CASSPSDIWDPETQYF. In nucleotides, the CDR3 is TGTGCCAGCTCACCTTCAGACATTTGGGATCCAGAGACCCAGTACTTC.

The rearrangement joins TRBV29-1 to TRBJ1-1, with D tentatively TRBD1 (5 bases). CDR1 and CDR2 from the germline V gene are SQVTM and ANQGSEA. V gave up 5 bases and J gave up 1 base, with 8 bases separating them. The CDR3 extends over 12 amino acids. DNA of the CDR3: TGCAGCGTTCCGACAGCGAACACTGAAGCTTTCTTT. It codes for CSVPTANTEAFF.

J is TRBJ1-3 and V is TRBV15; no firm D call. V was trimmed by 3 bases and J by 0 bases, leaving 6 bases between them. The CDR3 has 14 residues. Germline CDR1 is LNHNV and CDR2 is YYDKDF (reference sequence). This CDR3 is CATSSVISGNTIYF. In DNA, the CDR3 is TGTGCCACCAGCAGCGTAATCTCTGGAAACACCATATATTTT.

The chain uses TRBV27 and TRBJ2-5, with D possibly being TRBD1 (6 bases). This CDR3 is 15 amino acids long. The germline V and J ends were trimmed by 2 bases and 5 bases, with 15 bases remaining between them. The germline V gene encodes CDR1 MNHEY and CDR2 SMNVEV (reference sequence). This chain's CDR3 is CASSLIRGSRETQYF. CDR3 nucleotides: TGTGCCAGCAGTTTAATCAGGGGATCGCGGGAGACCCAGTACTTC.

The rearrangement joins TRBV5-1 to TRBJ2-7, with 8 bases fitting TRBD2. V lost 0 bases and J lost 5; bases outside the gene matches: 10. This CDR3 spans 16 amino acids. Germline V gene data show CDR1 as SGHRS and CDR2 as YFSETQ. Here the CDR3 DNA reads TGCGCCAGCAGCTTGGCCACGACTAGCGCGCCGAACGAGCAGTACTTC. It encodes CASSLATTSAPNEQYF.

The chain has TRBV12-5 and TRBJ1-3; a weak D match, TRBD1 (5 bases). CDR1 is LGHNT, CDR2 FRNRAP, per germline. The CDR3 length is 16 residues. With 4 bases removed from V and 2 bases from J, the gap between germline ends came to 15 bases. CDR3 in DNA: TGTGCTAGTGGTTCCACCGGGACGTCCGCTGGAAACACCATATATTTT. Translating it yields CASGSTGTSAGNTIYF. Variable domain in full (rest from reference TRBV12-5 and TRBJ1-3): DARVTQTPRHKVTEMGQEVTMRCQPILGHNTVFWYRQTMMQGLELLAYFRNRAPLDDSGMPKDRFSAEMPDATLATLKIQPSEPRDSAVYFCASGSTGTSAGNTIYFGEGSWLTVV.

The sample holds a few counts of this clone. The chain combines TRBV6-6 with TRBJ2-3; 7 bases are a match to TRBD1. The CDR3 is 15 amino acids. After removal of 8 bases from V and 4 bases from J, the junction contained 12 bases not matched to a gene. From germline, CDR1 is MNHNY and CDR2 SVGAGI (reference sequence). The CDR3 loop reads CASHRGDRVADTQYF. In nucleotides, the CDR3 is TGTGCCAGCCATAGGGGAGACAGGGTGGCAGATACGCAGTATTTT.

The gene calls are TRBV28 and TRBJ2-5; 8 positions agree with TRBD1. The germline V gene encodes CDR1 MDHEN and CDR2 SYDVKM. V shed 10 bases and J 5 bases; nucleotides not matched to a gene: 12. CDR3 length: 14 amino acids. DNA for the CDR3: TGTGCCATCGCCGGACAGGGTGGTAAGGAGACCCAGTACTTC. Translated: CAIAGQGGKETQYF.

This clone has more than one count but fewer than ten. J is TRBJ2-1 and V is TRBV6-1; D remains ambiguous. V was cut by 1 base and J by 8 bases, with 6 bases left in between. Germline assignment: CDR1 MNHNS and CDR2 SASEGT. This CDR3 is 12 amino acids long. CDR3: CASSEEGHEQFF. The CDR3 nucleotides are TGTGCCAGCAGTGAAGAGGGCCATGAGCAGTTCTTC.

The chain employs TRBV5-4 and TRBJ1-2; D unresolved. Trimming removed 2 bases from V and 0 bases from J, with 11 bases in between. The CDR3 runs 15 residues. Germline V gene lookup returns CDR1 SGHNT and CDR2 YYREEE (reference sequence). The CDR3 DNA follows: TGTGCCAGCAGCTTTTCCGTCCCGGCTAACTATGGCTACACCTTC. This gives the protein CASSFSVPANYGYTF.

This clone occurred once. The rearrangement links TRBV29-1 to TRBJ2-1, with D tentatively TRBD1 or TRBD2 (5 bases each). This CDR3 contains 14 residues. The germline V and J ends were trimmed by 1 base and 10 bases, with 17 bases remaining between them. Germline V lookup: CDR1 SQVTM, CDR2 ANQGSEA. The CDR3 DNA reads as TGCAGCGTTGAAGTATCCCCCTTGAGGGGAGAGCAGTTCTTC. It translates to CSVEVSPLRGEQFF.

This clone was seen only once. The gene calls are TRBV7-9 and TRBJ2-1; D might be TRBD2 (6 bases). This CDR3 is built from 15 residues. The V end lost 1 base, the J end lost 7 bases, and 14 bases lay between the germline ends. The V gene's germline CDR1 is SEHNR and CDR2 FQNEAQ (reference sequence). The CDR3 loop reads CASSLVAVGGNEQFF. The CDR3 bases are TGTGCCAGCAGCTTAGTAGCGGTCGGCGGGAATGAGCAGTTCTTC.

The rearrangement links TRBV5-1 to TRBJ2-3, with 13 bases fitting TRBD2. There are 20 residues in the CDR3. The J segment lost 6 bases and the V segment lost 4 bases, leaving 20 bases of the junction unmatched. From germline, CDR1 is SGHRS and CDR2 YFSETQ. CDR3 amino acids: CASSPGTSGTTLTRKDTQYF. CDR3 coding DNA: TGCGCCAGCAGCCCGGGGACTAGCGGGACGACCTTAACTCGGAAGGATACGCAGTATTTT.

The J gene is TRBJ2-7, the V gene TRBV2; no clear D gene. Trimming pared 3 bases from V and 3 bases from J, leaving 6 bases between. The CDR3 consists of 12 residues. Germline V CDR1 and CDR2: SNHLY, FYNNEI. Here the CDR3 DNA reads TGTGCCAGCAGTGAGTCACTCTACGAGCAGTACTTC. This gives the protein CASSESLYEQYF.

DNA for the CDR3: TGCAGCGCTGGGGTTGGGAAAAATAGGGCCACCGGGGAGCTGTTTTTT. It yields the protein CSAGVGKNRATGELFF. The rearrangement links TRBV29-1 to TRBJ2-2; no clear D. The CDR3 is 16 amino acids. CDR1 is SQVTM, CDR2 ANQGSEA, per germline. The V end was cut by 7 bases, the J end by 4 bases, with 22 bases between.

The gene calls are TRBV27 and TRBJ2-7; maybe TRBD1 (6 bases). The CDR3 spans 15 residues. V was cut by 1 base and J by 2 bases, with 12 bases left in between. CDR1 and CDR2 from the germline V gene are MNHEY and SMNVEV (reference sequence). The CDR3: CASSLFYQGPYEQYF. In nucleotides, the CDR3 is TGTGCCAGCAGTTTATTTTACCAGGGGCCCTACGAGCAGTACTTC.

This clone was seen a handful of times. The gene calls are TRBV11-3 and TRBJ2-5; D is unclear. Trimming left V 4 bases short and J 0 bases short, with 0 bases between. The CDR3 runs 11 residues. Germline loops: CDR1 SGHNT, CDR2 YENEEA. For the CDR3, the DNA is TGTGCCAGCAGCTACCAAGAGACCCAGTACTTC. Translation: CASSYQETQYF.